This T cell receptor beta chain derives from a study of naive and memory T cell subsets. Germline V lookup: CDR1 KGHSH, CDR2 LQKENI. The CDR3 has 14 residues. Trimming removed 3 bases at V and 7 bases at J, with 10 bases between. This clonotype has just a few counts. Both TRBC1 and TRBC2 were covered by a beta constant-region primer of two equimolar oligonucleotides. Ligated cDNA was amplified by four rounds of PCR with nested alpha and beta constant-region primers and SP2. TCRdb reprocessed the UMI-ligation and nested PCR reads via MiXCR and lists one record per CDR3 protein. The table includes over 30,000 distinct CDR3 sequences, around a sixth detected once. Cells stained for CD3, CD4, CD8, CD45RA, CD27 and viability were sorted into four CD45RA/CD27 subsets.

This clonotype was sampled from a human donor in good health. The chain recombines TRBV18 with TRBJ1-6; D may be TRBD1 (5 bases). The specimen was effector memory CD4+ T cells from blood. Subset defined: effector memory, CD45RA- CD27-. CDR3 DNA: TGTGCCAGCTCACCGCTCAGGGTCAATTCACCCCTCCACTTT. It codes for CASSPLRVNSPLHF.